Below are 26 T cell receptor beta chains sequenced from a single sample in a study of T-cell memory formation after mild COVID-19 (TCRdb year 2021). Preparation of the library involved 5' RACE. Sequencing used an Illumina NovaSeq 6000. The public reads were run again by TCRdb, first through fastp at Q25 and then through MiXCR, and only productive beta chains were kept. CDR3 protein duplicates are merged, each entry listing the most common genes and DNA. Here the sample has about 190,000 distinct CDR3 sequences; about 17% occur a single time. The ten largest clones capture 2.4% of the sample. The specimen sequenced was PBMCs or a T cell subset sorted from them (not recorded which). These receptors came from an adult woman who had mild COVID-19 (a few samples of this study predate the infection). The sample titles of this study are shuffled in the database, so cell type and time point are left out; the donor was told from shared clones.

This clonotype was counted only a few times. The chain uses TRBV29-1 and TRBJ1-1, with D unclear. Germline CDR1 is SQVTM and CDR2 is ANQGSEA. The CDR3 is made up of 13 amino acids. V gave up 6 bases and J gave up 5 bases, with 16 bases separating them. The CDR3 loop is CSVMTQTSTEAFF. Written as DNA, the CDR3 is TGCAGCGTAATGACTCAGACGAGTACTGAAGCTTTCTTT.

The chain carries TRBV9 and TRBJ1-1, with D maybe TRBD1 (5 bases). CDR3 size: 14 residues. Trimming cost V 4 bases and J 6 bases, with 16 bases left between them. Germline CDR1 SGDLS, CDR2 YYNGEE. For the CDR3, the DNA is TGTGCCAGCAGCTCGAAGCTAGGCAGGGCTGAAGCTTTCTTT. Its translation: CASSSKLGRAEAFF.

This chain connects TRBV7-2 to TRBJ2-5, with TRBD2 as a possible D gene (6 bases). The length of the CDR3 is 14 residues. The V gene's germline CDR1 is SGHTA and CDR2 FQGNSA. Trimming cost V 7 bases and J 1 base, with 13 bases left between them. CDR3 amino acids: CASTSSRGQETQYF. CDR3 coding DNA: TGTGCCAGCACCTCCTCGCGGGGCCAAGAGACCCAGTACTTC. The entire variable domain, with the rest obtained from reference TRBV7-2 and TRBJ2-5, is as follows: GAGVSQSPSNKVTEKGKDVELRCDPISGHTALYWYRQSLGQGLEFLIYFQGNSAPDKSGLPSDRFSAERTGGSVSTLTIQRTQQEDSAVYLCASTSSRGQETQYFGPGTRLLVL.

This clonotype was detected only a few times. The rearrangement links TRBV12-3 or TRBV12-4 to TRBJ2-6, with TRBD1 matching 8 bases. J lost 0 bases, V lost 1 base, and 5 bases had no gene match. This CDR3 comprises 18 residues. Here the CDR3 reads CASSLEAGGFSGANVLTF. The CDR3 bases are TGTGCCAGCAGTTTAGAAGCAGGGGGCTTCTCTGGGGCCAACGTCCTGACTTTC.

This clonotype occurred a few times. The chain joins TRBV6-2 or TRBV6-3 to TRBJ1-1, with D hard to call. V lost 7 bases to trimming and J lost 7 bases, with 10 bases between them. In germline, CDR1 is MNHEY, CDR2 SVGEGT. This CDR3 has 11 residues. CDR3 in DNA: TGTGCCAGCATTCAAGCCGGTGAAGCTTTCTTT. It translates to CASIQAGEAFF.

This clonotype was counted many times. The chain uses TRBV24-1 and TRBJ1-4; D is unresolved. Germline V gene lookup returns CDR1 KGHDR and CDR2 SFDVKD. The CDR3 runs to 14 residues. Trimming pared 9 bases from V and 8 bases from J, leaving 18 bases between. The DNA for the CDR3 is TGTGCCACCGATCCCCCCAGAGAAGCCGAAAAACTGTTTTTT. It is translated as CATDPPREAEKLFF.

This clonotype was detected only a few times. This rearrangement joins TRBV20-1 to TRBJ2-3; D gene uncertain. The V end lost 0 bases, the J end lost 1 base, and 8 bases lay between the germline ends. Germline CDR1 reads DFQATT; CDR2 reads SNEGSKA (reference sequence). The CDR3 length is 14 residues. CDR3 coding DNA: TGCAGTGCTAGAGACAAGAGCGGCACAGATACGCAGTATTTT. It codes for CSARDKSGTDTQYF.

The chain has TRBV12-3 or TRBV12-4 and TRBJ1-1; D uncertain. The CDR3 loop spans 15 amino acids. Between the trimmed V and J ends, which lost 4 bases and 1 base, there was a span of 13 bases. CDR3 bases: TGTGCCAGCAGTTCGCCCCTGAAGAGGAACACTGAAGCTTTCTTT. Its translation is CASSSPLKRNTEAFF.

The CDR3 region has the DNA TGTGCCAGCAGCGTCTCGACAGGGAGTTTGAGTGGCTACACCTTC. This translates into CASSVSTGSLSGYTF. V gene TRBV7-8 combines with J gene TRBJ1-2, with TRBD1 identical over 7 bases. Losses at the gene ends were 5 bases for V and 7 bases for J; bases not matched to a gene: 13. This CDR3 contains 15 residues. The germline CDR1 and CDR2 sequences are SGHVS and FQNEAQ.

The chain links TRBV7-6 to TRBJ1-4; TRBD1 agrees at 9 bases. The germline V gene has CDR1 SGHVS and CDR2 FNYEAQ. The CDR3 is made up of 19 amino acids. Trimming at V came to 4 bases and at J to 0 bases, leaving 12 bases not matched to a gene. The CDR3 is CASSSYIRDRATTNEKLFF. Written as DNA, the CDR3 is TGTGCCAGCAGCTCGTATATCCGGGACAGGGCCACAACTAATGAAAAACTGTTTTTT.

Many counts were recorded for this clonotype. The chain recombines TRBV20-1 with TRBJ2-7; TRBD2 matches at 10 bases. V lost 3 bases, J lost 4 bases, and 12 bases stayed unmatched. There are 16 residues in the CDR3. Germline lookup yields CDR1 DFQATT and CDR2 SNEGSKA (reference sequence). The CDR3 protein is CSASPLPGTSAYEQYF. The DNA of the CDR3 is TGCAGTGCTAGCCCTCTTCCCGGGACTAGCGCGTACGAGCAGTACTTC.

This clonotype was seen once. The chain recombines TRBV20-1 with TRBJ2-2; no definite D call. V was pared by 5 bases and J by 6 bases, with 10 bases between. Germline CDR1 and CDR2: DFQATT and SNEGSKA (reference sequence). The CDR3 is 12 residues long. The CDR3: CSAQKYPGELFF. In DNA, the CDR3 is TGCAGTGCTCAAAAGTACCCCGGGGAGCTGTTTTTT.

This clonotype has just a few counts. The chain carries TRBV15 and TRBJ1-2; no clear D gene. Trimming left V 0 bases short and J 5 bases short, with 10 bases between. The length of the CDR3 is 14 residues. Germline V gives CDR1 LNHNV, CDR2 YYDKDF (reference sequence). Written as DNA, the CDR3 is TGTGCCACCAGCAGAGATGTAGGATCTTATGGCTACACCTTC. Residues: CATSRDVGSYGYTF.

CDR3 bases: TGCGCCAGCGGTCCGATCGTCCCAACGAATCAGCCCCAGCATTTT. Its translation is CASGPIVPTNQPQHF. The chain is built from TRBV5-1 and TRBJ1-5; no reliable D call. The CDR3 is 15 amino acids. In germline, CDR1 is SGHRS, CDR2 YFSETQ. Between the trimmed V and J ends, which lost 7 bases and 4 bases, there was a span of 18 bases.

The rearrangement uses TRBV20-1 and TRBJ2-1; TRBD2 matches 10 bases. This CDR3 comprises 16 residues. V lost 1 base, J lost 6 bases, and 9 bases stayed unmatched. CDR1 is DFQATT and CDR2 is SNEGSKA in the germline V gene (reference sequence). CDR3 DNA: TGCAGTGCTAGAGCGGCTAGCGGGAGTGGAGTCAATGAGCAGTTCTTC. It translates to CSARAASGSGVNEQFF.

This rearrangement joins TRBV6-2 or TRBV6-3 to TRBJ2-5; tentative D call: TRBD1 (5 bases). This CDR3 region has 13 residues. Germline lookup yields CDR1 MNHEY and CDR2 SVGEGT. Trimming took 6 bases from V and 1 from J, leaving 9 bases between them. The CDR3 DNA is TGTGCCAGCAGACTGACAGTCCAAGAGACCCAGTACTTC. Translation gives CASRLTVQETQYF.

The chain is built from TRBV4-1 and TRBJ1-6, with 10 bases identical to TRBD1. CDR3 length: 15 amino acids. The germline V gene has CDR1 MGHRA and CDR2 YSYEKL. V was pared by 0 bases and J by 11 bases, with 4 bases of the junction left unmatched. CDR3 sequence (DNA): TGCGCCAGCAGCCAAGATGACAGGGGGCGACCACCCCTCCACTTT. This encodes CASSQDDRGRPPLHF.

The rearrangement links TRBV5-1 to TRBJ2-1, with TRBD1 matching 7 bases. This CDR3 is built from 15 residues. V shed 4 bases and J 2 bases; nucleotides not matched to a gene: 6. CDR1 is SGHRS and CDR2 is YFSETQ in the germline V gene. The CDR3 here is CASSPRGQTYNEQFF. In nucleotides, the CDR3 is TGCGCCAGCAGCCCCAGGGGACAGACCTACAATGAGCAGTTCTTC.

This clonotype was found a few times. The chain has TRBV5-1 and TRBJ1-4; no clear D gene. Germline-derived CDR1 and CDR2 are SGHRS and YFSETQ. The V and J ends lost 3 bases and 2 bases respectively, with 11 bases between them. This CDR3 is 15 amino acids long. As DNA, the CDR3 is TGCGCCAGCAGCTACCGGACTTCTACTAATGAAAAACTGTTTTTT. Its translation: CASSYRTSTNEKLFF.

This clonotype was observed a handful of times. This chain links TRBV5-1 with TRBJ1-6; possible D gene TRBD1, 5 bases. Germline values: CDR1 SGHRS, CDR2 YFSETQ. The CDR3 runs 14 residues. V was trimmed by 3 bases and J by 7 bases, leaving 11 bases between them. The CDR3 sequence is CASSSGTVNSPLHF. CDR3 sequence (DNA): TGCGCCAGCAGCTCCGGGACGGTGAATTCACCCCTCCACTTT.

This chain joins TRBV3-1 and TRBJ1-2; D remains ambiguous. The germline V and J ends were trimmed by 1 base and 6 bases, with 12 bases remaining between them. Germline CDR1 LGHDT, CDR2 YNNKEL (reference sequence). CDR3 length: 14 residues. The CDR3 DNA reads TGTGCCAGCAGCCAAGTGCGGCAGCAGAATGGCTACACCTTC. Translated: CASSQVRQQNGYTF.

This clonotype turned up a few times. The gene calls are TRBV12-3 or TRBV12-4 and TRBJ1-2, with D tentatively TRBD1 (6 bases). Trimming pared 1 base from V and 7 bases from J, leaving 13 bases between. The CDR3 spans 14 residues. Here the CDR3 DNA reads TGTGCCAGCAGTTTAGGGACAGCCTTTTCTGGCTACACCTTC. Its translation is CASSLGTAFSGYTF.

CDR3 nucleotide sequence: TGTGCCAGCAGCTTACAGGGAAATGGCTACACCTTC. Its protein product is CASSLQGNGYTF. The rearrangement links TRBV7-2 to TRBJ1-2; TRBD1 is a possible D gene (5 bases). The CDR3 sequence is 12 residues long. V was clipped by 2 bases and J by 6 bases, with 7 bases between them. Germline CDR1 is SGHTA and CDR2 is FQGNSA.

CDR3 in DNA: TGCGCCAGCAGAGAGGGGAACACTGAAGCTTTCTTT. This gives the protein CASREGNTEAFF. This sequence joins TRBV10-2 and TRBJ1-1; D uncertain. The CDR3 has 12 amino acids. Between the trimmed V and J ends, which lost 6 bases and 1 base, there was a span of 6 bases. Germline assignment: CDR1 WSHSY and CDR2 SAAADI.

This clonotype was observed a few times. One end of the junction is discordant with germline, which a read error may explain. V usage is TRBV24-1 and J usage is TRBJ2-1; TRBD2 agrees at 10 bases. The CDR3 is 15 amino acids. Germline V gives CDR1 KGHDR, CDR2 SFDVKD. The CDR3 spells CATSDLPSGSPFLNF. The DNA of the CDR3 is TGTGCCACCAGTGATTTGCCTAGCGGGAGCCCCTTCTTGAACTTC.

Worth noting for this clonotype: Being one base from a much bigger clone, this may be a read error. The rearrangement joins TRBV12-3 or TRBV12-4 to TRBJ2-5; D might be TRBD1 (6 bases). V was cut by 6 bases and J by 0 bases, with 23 bases left in between. The CDR3 loop spans 18 amino acids. The CDR3 region is CASSQGIGRFRNQETQYF. CDR3 nucleotides: TGTGCCAGCAGCCAGGGGATAGGGCGATTTCGGAACCAAGAGACCCAGTACTTC.